This TCR beta chain was found in a study of PD-1 blockade in classical Hodgkin lymphoma. Trimming took 0 bases from V and 2 from J, leaving 6 bases between them. The CDR3 is made up of 14 amino acids. Germline CDR1 and CDR2: LNHNV and YYDKDF (reference sequence). In every patient, relapse followed autologous stem cell transplantation, while exposure to brentuximab vedotin differed. Profiled with immunoSEQ multiplex PCR; TCRdb holds only in-frame clones, not every one. The data contain under 70,000 clones, 70% to 90% of them singletons. Whole-study findings and limits: The authors have not defined what causes the repertoire differences, possibly disease activity or prior therapy.

In the case of this clone: The antigen is undetermined.

This sequence originates from a human donor with classical Hodgkin lymphoma. The specimen was peripheral blood mononuclear cells (PBMCs), collected at baseline. The chain has TRBV15 and TRBJ2-3; unclear D gene. The CDR3 is CATSREGLTDTQYF. CDR3 DNA: TGTGCCACCAGCAGAGAGGGTCTCACAGATACGCAGTATTTT.